This T cell receptor beta chain was observed in a study of PD-1 blockade in classical Hodgkin lymphoma. Findings and caveats of the study: Repertoire difference causes, possibly disease activity or prior therapy, remain undefined.

Clones were sequenced by immunoSEQ multiplex PCR, and TCRdb holds only the in-frame ones, with some missing. Seen here are roughly 21,000 clones, just under 90% observed once, and the top ten hold under 7%. This clone was recorded only once. Its antigen is currently unknown. Different DNA sequences within this sample yield the same CDR3. Described time point: newly diagnosed, previously untreated cHL patient sample. Thawed PBMCs supplied CD8+ T cells via magnetic negative selection. The sequencing sample was made of CD8+ T cells from blood. This TCR was recovered from a human donor with classical Hodgkin lymphoma.

In DNA, the CDR3 is TGTGCCAGCAGCGTAGGCACTTCTAGCACAGATACGCAGTATTTT. Translating gives CASSVGTSSTDTQYF. This chain connects TRBV9 to TRBJ2-3; D remains ambiguous. Germline-derived CDR1 and CDR2 are SGDLS and YYNGEE. The CDR3 loop spans 15 amino acids. V was pared by 0 bases and J by 0 bases, with 8 bases between.